This entry lists 28 T cell receptor beta chains sequenced from one sample in a study of control samples from healthy donors and cancer patients. Sequencing used immunoSEQ multiplex PCR; TCRdb keeps in-frame clones, though not all of them. The table lists about 100,000 clones, roughly 87% of them singletons. Sequenced sample: blood. Every receptor here comes from a woman aged 45-65 years in good health.

The chain carries TRBV29-1 and TRBJ2-1, with D possibly being TRBD2 (6 bases). V was cut by 6 bases and J by 8 bases, with 20 bases left in between. This CDR3 spans 14 amino acids. Germline-derived CDR1 and CDR2 are SQVTM and ANQGSEA. The CDR3 is CSVGGSGASDEQFF. The CDR3 nucleotides read TGCAGCGTGGGGGGTAGTGGGGCTTCGGATGAGCAGTTCTTC.

The rearrangement uses TRBV30 and TRBJ1-6, with D possibly matching TRBD1 (5 bases). Trimming stripped 3 bases from V and 8 bases from J, with 11 bases between. The CDR3 extends over 13 amino acids. Germline CDR1 and CDR2: GTSNPN and SVGIG (reference sequence). This CDR3 reads CAWSPGRDSPLHF. The CDR3 bases are TGTGCCTGGAGCCCAGGGAGAGATTCACCCCTCCACTTT.

V and J are TRBV18 and TRBJ2-1; D might be TRBD2 (5 bases). The CDR3 contains 16 residues. Per germline, CDR1 KGHSH and CDR2 LQKENI. V lost 1 base, J lost 5 bases, and 15 bases lay in between. The DNA of the CDR3 is TGTGCCAGCTCACCACGAGGGATAAGACCGAACAATGAGCAGTTCTTC. Its translation is CASSPRGIRPNNEQFF.

V gene TRBV7-2 combines with J gene TRBJ1-4, with D uncertain. The CDR3 loop spans 14 amino acids. Germline V CDR1 and CDR2: SGHTA, FQGNSA. Trimming left V 0 bases short and J 8 bases short, with 10 bases between. The CDR3 nucleotides read TGTGCCAGCAGCTTAGCTGGCGGAAGGGAAAAACTGTTTTTT. It is translated as CASSLAGGREKLFF.

The count of this clone is one. This chain connects TRBV6-6 to TRBJ1-1, with 9 bases that match TRBD1. Germline lookup yields CDR1 MNHNY and CDR2 SVGAGI (reference sequence). After removal of 6 bases from V and 5 bases from J, the junction contained 7 bases not matched to a gene. The CDR3 is 14 amino acids. CDR3 sequence: CASRLQGASTEAFF. The DNA for the CDR3 is TGTGCCAGCAGGCTACAGGGGGCTAGTACTGAAGCTTTCTTT.

The chain has TRBV14 and TRBJ2-3, with unresolved D. The germline gives CDR1 SGHDN, CDR2 FVKESK. The CDR3 has 15 amino acids. The germline V and J ends were trimmed by 1 base and 1 base, with 9 bases remaining between them. The CDR3 region has the DNA TGTGCCAGCAGCCAAGTTGCGTTCGGCACAGATACGCAGTATTTT. Its protein product is CASSQVAFGTDTQYF.

This chain joins TRBV7-2 and TRBJ2-2; D is uncertain. Trimming cost V 5 bases and J 6 bases, with 10 bases left between them. Germline-derived CDR1 and CDR2 are SGHTA and FQGNSA. This CDR3 comprises 13 residues. This chain's CDR3 is CASSPARAGELFF. The CDR3 DNA is TGTGCCAGCAGCCCCGCTAGGGCCGGGGAGCTGTTTTTT.

The chain links TRBV7-7 to TRBJ2-2, with unresolved D. V lost 1 base to trimming and J lost 1 base, with 7 bases between them. From germline, CDR1 is SSHAT and CDR2 FNYEAQ (reference sequence). CDR3 size: 15 residues. CDR3 sequence: CASSLGSQNTGELFF. The CDR3 DNA sequence: TGTGCCAGCAGCTTAGGCAGCCAGAACACCGGGGAGCTGTTTTTT.

The V call is TRBV12-2, the J call TRBJ1-2; the tabulated D call, TRBD1, remains unverified against the DNA. TRBV12-2 is reported as a pseudogene. The CDR3 runs 22 residues. CDR3 residues: CASRSDPDTKGERPSLGYGYTF. Here the CDR3 DNA reads TGTGCAAGTCGCTCCGACCCCGACACGAAGGGGGAACGGCCGTCCTTGGGCTATGGCTACACCTTC.

The chain has TRBV2 and TRBJ2-3; 7 positions match TRBD2. V shed 6 bases, J shed 0 bases, and the junction held 9 bases outside the gene matches. The CDR3 spans 16 residues. Germline V gene sequence: CDR1 SNHLY, CDR2 FYNNEI. CDR3 amino acids: CASSARRGFSTDTQYF. The DNA for the CDR3 is TGTGCCAGCAGCGCAAGGCGGGGGTTTAGCACAGATACGCAGTATTTT.

J is TRBJ2-1 and V is TRBV6-6; D could derive from TRBD1 or TRBD2 (6 bases each). CDR1 and CDR2 from the germline V gene are MNHNY and SVGAGI (reference sequence). The CDR3 is 19 residues long. V lost 5 bases to trimming and J lost 0 bases, with 23 bases between them. The CDR3 protein is CASSREAPEGGSSYNEQFF. The DNA of the CDR3 is TGTGCCAGCAGTCGCGAGGCTCCAGAGGGGGGTAGCTCCTACAATGAGCAGTTCTTC.

V is TRBV7-3 and J is TRBJ2-2, with 9 positions matching TRBD2. J lost 5 bases, V lost 5 bases, and 6 bases had no gene match. Germline CDR1 reads SGHTA; CDR2 reads FQGTGA. The CDR3 spans 15 residues. This CDR3 reads CASSPRGGVTGELFF. As DNA, the CDR3 is TGTGCCAGCAGCCCCCGCGGGGGGGTTACCGGGGAGCTGTTTTTT.

This clone was detected only once. This chain uses TRBV5-6 with TRBJ2-1; D gene ambiguous. The germline V gene has CDR1 SGHDT and CDR2 YYEEEE. CDR3 length: 15 residues. V lost 0 bases to trimming and J lost 0 bases, with 7 bases between them. The CDR3 DNA reads TGTGCCAGCAGCTTGGAACAGTTCTCCTACAATGAGCAGTTCTTC. Translated: CASSLEQFSYNEQFF.

The chain uses TRBV5-1 and TRBJ2-2; D is unresolved. Trimming pared 4 bases from V and 4 bases from J, leaving 8 bases between. This CDR3 region has 13 residues. CDR1 is SGHRS, CDR2 YFSETQ, per germline. In nucleotides, the CDR3 is TGCGCCAGCAGCCGTCTTAGCACCGGGGAGCTGTTTTTT. Translating gives CASSRLSTGELFF.

This chain connects TRBV7-2 to TRBJ2-1; D is uncertain. V dropped 2 bases and J dropped 0 bases, with 2 bases sitting between them. This CDR3 region has 13 residues. Germline V CDR1 and CDR2: SGHTA, FQGNSA. CDR3 loop: CASSLRSYNEQFF. DNA for the CDR3: TGTGCCAGCAGCTTACGCTCCTACAATGAGCAGTTCTTC.

A few counts support this clone. J is TRBJ2-7 and V is TRBV5-1; 7 bases agree with TRBD1. This CDR3 contains 14 residues. Germline V gene lookup returns CDR1 SGHRS and CDR2 YFSETQ. The trim removed 4 bases at V and 3 bases at J, leaving 7 bases unmatched. The CDR3 bases are TGCGCCAGCAGCATTGGGACAGCTAGCTACGAGCAGTACGTC. Translated, it gives CASSIGTASYEQYV.

The chain couples TRBV3-1 (or the pseudogene TRBV3-2) to TRBJ1-3, with TRBD1 identical over 7 bases. Trimming removed 3 bases from V and 0 bases from J; junction bases left unmatched: 8. Germline V gene sequence: CDR1 LGHDT, CDR2 YNNKEL (reference sequence). This CDR3 spans 17 amino acids. Here the CDR3 reads CASSQMDRRISGNTIYF. CDR3 nucleotides: TGTGCCAGCAGCCAGATGGACAGGCGGATCTCTGGAAACACCATATATTTT.

The V gene is TRBV27, the J gene TRBJ1-1, with 7 bases lining up with TRBD1. The junction had 13 bases not matched to a gene; V was cut back by 6 bases and J by 0 bases. The CDR3 length is 17 residues. Looked up from germline, CDR1 is MNHEY and CDR2 is SMNVEV (reference sequence). The CDR3 nucleotides read TGTGCCAGCAGCCTCCCCCGACAGGGATCCATGAACACTGAAGCTTTCTTT. Protein: CASSLPRQGSMNTEAFF.

Points on this clone: This sample includes further DNA sequences coding for the same CDR3. The CDR3 is CASSVELGEQFF. CDR3 bases: TGTGCCAGCAGCGTAGAGTTGGGCGAGCAGTTCTTC. The chain is built from TRBV9 and TRBJ2-1, with D unclear. Trimming cost V 0 bases and J 10 bases, with 8 bases left between them. The CDR3 sequence is 12 residues long. Germline CDR1 is SGDLS and CDR2 is YYNGEE.

The chain recombines TRBV10-1 with TRBJ2-1; the match to TRBD2 covers 14 bases. Trimming removed 9 bases from V and 10 bases from J; junction bases left unmatched: 5. This CDR3 has 13 residues. Germline values: CDR1 WNHNN, CDR2 SYGVQD (reference sequence). As DNA, the CDR3 is TGCGCCAGAAGACTAGCGGGAGGGACGGAGCAGTTCTTC. This gives the protein CARRLAGGTEQFF.

This clone has a handful of counts. The CDR3 here is CATSDENTGELFF. Written as DNA, the CDR3 is TGTGCCACCAGTGACGAAAACACCGGGGAGCTGTTTTTT. The V gene is TRBV24-1, the J gene TRBJ2-2; D uncertain. CDR1 and CDR2 from the germline V gene are KGHDR and SFDVKD. The length of the CDR3 is 13 residues. Trimming stripped 4 bases from V and 2 bases from J, with 4 bases between.

CDR3 coding DNA: TGTGCCAGCAGTTACTCCTACCCGGGACAGGGGACCCAAGCTTTCTTT. Translated: CASSYSYPGQGTQAFF. This chain uses TRBV6-5 with TRBJ1-1; the match to TRBD1 covers 10 bases. The germline CDR1 and CDR2 sequences are MNHEY and SVGAGI. The CDR3 contains 16 residues. V shed 0 bases and J 9 bases; nucleotides not matched to a gene: 10.

Turning to this clone: This CDR3 fails to terminate in the conserved phenylalanine or tryptophan, so it likely reflects a read error. Because the CDR3's place on the DNA is in doubt, the DNA is left out and the CDR3 is given as listed by TCRdb. The V and J genes are TRBV9 and TRBJ1-1. CDR1 is SGDLS and CDR2 is YYNGEE in the germline V gene. The CDR3 is 13 residues long, counting both termini. This CDR3 is CASSSTPRQGPSS.

In its sample, this clone was seen once. This sequence joins TRBV30 and TRBJ1-1; 7 bases line up with TRBD1. The CDR3 contains 14 residues. CDR1 and CDR2 from the germline V gene are GTSNPN and SVGIG (reference sequence). Losses at the gene ends were 2 bases for V and 4 bases for J; bases not matched to a gene: 7. CDR3 sequence reads: CAWSTRGGGTEAFF. The CDR3 DNA reads as TGTGCCTGGAGTACCAGGGGGGGCGGCACTGAAGCTTTCTTT.

The chain has TRBV11-2 and TRBJ1-3; D uncertain. The V end lost 6 bases, the J end lost 7 bases, and 19 bases lay between the germline ends. This CDR3 has 15 amino acids. Germline V gene lookup returns CDR1 SGHAT and CDR2 FQNNGV. The CDR3 coding sequence is TGTGCCAGCAGTAACAGAGGGCACCCGGGGAACACCATATATTTT. It specifies CASSNRGHPGNTIYF.

This chain's CDR3 is CASSGSSGGRNYGYTF. DNA of the CDR3: TGTGCCAGCAGTGGATCTTCAGGGGGCCGAAACTATGGCTACACCTTC. This rearrangement joins TRBV6-1 to TRBJ1-2, with 8 bases that match TRBD1. This CDR3 has 16 residues. With 4 bases clipped from V and 2 bases from J, the junction kept 9 bases outside the gene matches. Germline loops: CDR1 MNHNS, CDR2 SASEGT.

The rearrangement links TRBV5-4 to TRBJ2-2; D might be TRBD2 (6 bases). The V end was cut by 3 bases, the J end by 2 bases, with 17 bases between. Per the germline V gene, CDR1 is SGHNT and CDR2 is YYREEE (reference sequence). The CDR3 contains 17 residues. CDR3 protein: CASSWGIAEENTGELFF. DNA of the CDR3: TGTGCCAGCAGCTGGGGGATAGCGGAAGAAAACACCGGGGAGCTGTTTTTT.

The rearrangement uses TRBV6-2 or TRBV6-3 and TRBJ1-5; 11 nucleotides align to TRBD1. Germline V gene data show CDR1 as MNHEY and CDR2 as SVGEGT. Losses at the gene ends were 5 bases for V and 4 bases for J; bases not matched to a gene: 1. CDR3 length equals 14 residues. The CDR3 region has the DNA TGTGCCAGCAGTGGGACAGGGGGTAATCAGCCCCAGCATTTT. It is translated as CASSGTGGNQPQHF.